Presented here are 28 T cell receptor beta chains from one specimen sequenced in a study of long-term antiretroviral therapy in people with HIV (dated by TCRdb to the early 2020s). The immunoSEQ hsTCRB v3.0 assay was used at survey level resolution to sequence the TRB variable region. Imported from immuneACCESS, the table was reduced by TCRdb to in-frame sequences with V and J called. These copies leave out some clones; in studies compared against another copy, an unresolved V gene accounts for under half, and the cause of the remainder is not known. The sample table contains roughly 15,000 clones; only one count was recorded for approximately 94% of them. Around 4.3% of the sample belongs to the ten largest clones. Sequenced here: unsorted PBMCs, sampled about 6 years after starting antiretroviral therapy. These receptors came from a woman between 50 and 59 years old with HIV.

The chain recombines TRBV11-3 with TRBJ2-3, with 8 bases fitting TRBD2. J lost 1 base, V lost 1 base, and 4 bases had no gene match. Germline V gene sequence: CDR1 SGHNT, CDR2 YENEEA. This CDR3 is 16 amino acids long. This CDR3 reads CASSLAGGSGTDTQYF. As DNA, the CDR3 is TGTGCCAGCAGCTTAGCGGGAGGGTCGGGCACAGATACGCAGTATTTT. The full variable domain, its missing parts supplied by reference TRBV11-3 and TRBJ2-3, is EAGVVQSPRYKIIEKKQPVAFWCNPISGHNTLYWYLQNLGQGPELLIRYENEEAVDDSQLPKDRFSAERLKGVDSTLKIQPAELGDSAVYLCASSLAGGSGTDTQYFGPGTRLTVL.

This rearrangement joins TRBV6-6 to TRBJ2-2, with TRBD2 as a possible D gene (6 bases). The germline CDR1 and CDR2 sequences are MNHNY and SVGAGI (reference sequence). The CDR3 is 15 amino acids. V gave up 8 bases and J gave up 0 bases, with 13 bases separating them. CDR3 coding DNA: TGTGCCAGCGGCTGGGTAGCGGCGAACACCGGGGAGCTGTTTTTT. Amino acid sequence: CASGWVAANTGELFF.

The gene calls are TRBV15 and TRBJ1-6; 7 nucleotides match TRBD1. The germline V gene has CDR1 LNHNV and CDR2 YYDKDF (reference sequence). This CDR3 spans 16 amino acids. V shed 5 bases, J shed 6 bases, and the junction held 10 bases outside the gene matches. This CDR3 reads CATSGKAGQSNSPLHF. The CDR3 coding sequence is TGTGCCACCAGCGGTAAAGCGGGACAGAGTAATTCACCCCTCCACTTT.

The sample holds one count of this clone. The chain links TRBV13 to TRBJ2-5; maybe TRBD2 (6 bases). CDR3 length: 16 amino acids. Germline V lookup: CDR1 PRHDT, CDR2 FYEKMQ (reference sequence). The V end lost 2 bases, the J end lost 5 bases, and 18 bases lay between the germline ends. The CDR3 bases are TGTGCCAGCAGCTTAATGGCGGGACCTGGGTGGGAGACCCAGTACTTC. Encoded protein: CASSLMAGPGWETQYF. The whole variable domain, filled in from reference TRBV13 and TRBJ2-5, reads AAGVIQSPRHLIKEKRETATLKCYPIPRHDTVYWYQQGPGQDPQFLISFYEKMQSDKGSIPDRFSAQQFSDYHSELNMSSLELGDSALYFCASSLMAGPGWETQYFGPGTRLLVL.

This chain links TRBV29-1 with TRBJ2-7, with 13 bases aligning to TRBD2. The V segment lost 7 bases and the J segment 2 bases; nucleotides outside the gene matches: 11. CDR3 length equals 16 residues. Looked up from germline, CDR1 is SQVTM and CDR2 is ANQGSEA. CDR3 region: CSAILGLAGETYEQYF. The CDR3 DNA sequence: TGCAGCGCCATACTTGGACTAGCGGGGGAAACCTACGAGCAGTACTTC.

V and J are TRBV6-5 and TRBJ1-2, with D unclear. This CDR3 contains 11 residues. The V gene's germline CDR1 is MNHEY and CDR2 SVGAGI. Trimming removed 7 bases from V and 0 bases from J, with 3 bases in between. CDR3 loop: CASKANYGYTF. In nucleotides, the CDR3 is TGTGCCAGCAAAGCTAACTATGGCTACACCTTC.

The CDR3 DNA is TGTGCCAGCAGCATATCGGGGGTGCGCAATGAGCAGTTCTTC. This translates into CASSISGVRNEQFF. V and J are TRBV7-2 and TRBJ2-1, with D perhaps matching TRBD2 (6 bases). Trimming shortened V by 5 bases and J by 6 bases, and 14 bases separated the two germline ends. Germline V gives CDR1 SGHTA, CDR2 FQGNSA. CDR3 size: 14 residues. Full variable domain (remainder filled in from reference TRBV7-2 and TRBJ2-1): GAGVSQSPSNKVTEKGKDVELRCDPISGHTALYWYRQSLGQGLEFLIYFQGNSAPDKSGLPSDRFSAERTGGSVSTLTIQRTQQEDSAVYLCASSISGVRNEQFFGPGTRLTVL.

The chain combines TRBV4-2 with TRBJ2-7, with 9 bases matching TRBD2. J lost 2 bases, V lost 4 bases, and 9 bases had no gene match. Germline values: CDR1 LGHNA, CDR2 YNFKEQ. The CDR3 length is 16 residues. The CDR3 DNA is TGTGCCAGCAGCCTTCGACTAGCGGAGAGCACCTACGAGCAGTACTTC. Translated: CASSLRLAESTYEQYF.

The V gene is TRBV6-5, the J gene TRBJ2-7, with D possibly TRBD2 on 6 matching bases. The CDR3 loop spans 13 amino acids. Germline V gene data show CDR1 as MNHEY and CDR2 as SVGAGI. Trimming took off 6 bases at V and 3 bases at J, with 12 bases between the two ends. The CDR3 is CASRAPTSYEQYF. Here the CDR3 DNA reads TGTGCCAGCAGAGCCCCGACTAGCTACGAGCAGTACTTC.

The V and J genes are TRBV7-8 and TRBJ2-1; a weak D match, TRBD1 (6 bases). The CDR3 has 15 amino acids. Trimming left V 1 base short and J 3 bases short, with 10 bases between. The germline V gene has CDR1 SGHVS and CDR2 FQNEAQ. The CDR3 here is CASSLGRDIYNEQFF. In DNA form, the CDR3 reads TGTGCCAGCAGCTTAGGTCGGGACATCTACAATGAGCAGTTCTTC.

As regards this clone: A junction end diverges from the germline sequence, so it may reflect a read error. V is TRBV7-7 and J is TRBJ2-2; no reliable D call. Germline CDR1 SSHAT, CDR2 FNYEAQ (reference sequence). The CDR3 totals 13 residues. CDR3 sequence reads: CASSLDPTGELFF. The CDR3 bases are TGTGCTAGCAGCTTAGACCCAACCGGGGAGCTGTTTTTT.

This chain joins TRBV7-7 and TRBJ2-3; 15 bases match TRBD2. The CDR3 has 15 residues. Per germline, CDR1 SSHAT and CDR2 FNYEAQ (reference sequence). Trimming at V came to 5 bases and at J to 6 bases, leaving 3 bases not matched to a gene. In nucleotides, the CDR3 is TGTGCCAGCAGCCCCGGACTAGCGGGGGGGGATACGCAGTATTTT. Translated, it gives CASSPGLAGGDTQYF.

This rearrangement joins TRBV6-1 to TRBJ2-7, with 8 bases matching TRBD1. V was pared by 7 bases and J by 4 bases, with 6 bases of the junction left unmatched. Per germline, CDR1 MNHNS and CDR2 SASEGT. The CDR3 covers 13 residues. The CDR3 loop reads CASKDRGLYEQYF. The CDR3 coding sequence is TGTGCCAGCAAAGACAGGGGTCTGTACGAGCAGTACTTC.

This chain links TRBV5-1 with TRBJ2-3; maybe TRBD1 (6 bases). The V and J ends lost 5 bases and 4 bases respectively, with 14 bases between them. The V gene's germline CDR1 is SGHRS and CDR2 YFSETQ. The CDR3 length is 14 residues. In DNA, the CDR3 is TGCGCCAGCAGTGAGTTACAGGGCGCAGATACGCAGTATTTT. It translates to CASSELQGADTQYF.

The J gene is TRBJ1-2, the V gene TRBV7-9, with no clear D. The CDR3 is made up of 11 amino acids. Germline loops: CDR1 SEHNR, CDR2 FQNEAQ (reference sequence). Between the trimmed V and J ends, which lost 5 bases and 3 bases, there was a span of 4 bases. CDR3 protein: CASSPDYGYTF. CDR3 nucleotide sequence: TGTGCCAGCAGCCCAGACTATGGCTACACCTTC.

The J gene is TRBJ2-2, the V gene TRBV11-2; 13 nucleotides line up with TRBD2. Germline CDR1 is SGHAT and CDR2 is FQNNGV. This CDR3 spans 16 amino acids. Germline trimming cut 3 bases from V and 7 bases from J; bases unmatched to any gene: 5. CDR3 residues: CASSFGLAGEVGELFF. Here the CDR3 DNA reads TGTGCCAGCAGCTTTGGACTAGCGGGAGAAGTCGGGGAGCTGTTTTTT.

This sequence joins TRBV28 and TRBJ2-2; D gene ambiguous. The germline V gene encodes CDR1 MDHEN and CDR2 SYDVKM. Trimming took off 6 bases at V and 3 bases at J, with 11 bases between the two ends. This CDR3 contains 14 residues. The CDR3 coding sequence is TGTGCCAGCAGCCTCGGGCCGTACACCGGGGAGCTGTTTTTT. Translating it yields CASSLGPYTGELFF.

This chain links TRBV5-4 with TRBJ2-1, with 11 bases matching TRBD1. The CDR3 is made up of 14 amino acids. Trimming at V came to 4 bases and at J to 10 bases, leaving 7 bases not matched to a gene. Germline V CDR1 and CDR2: SGHNT, YYREEE (reference sequence). The DNA of the CDR3 is TGTGCCAGCAGCAATGGACAGGGGGCGGGCGAGCAGTTCTTC. Its protein product is CASSNGQGAGEQFF.

The chain uses TRBV11-3 and TRBJ2-1; TRBD2 agrees at 10 bases. V shed 0 bases, J shed 7 bases, and the junction held 3 bases outside the gene matches. The CDR3 runs 15 residues. The V gene's germline CDR1 is SGHNT and CDR2 YENEEA. The CDR3 region is CASSLEAGGGNEQFF. CDR3 DNA sequence: TGTGCCAGCAGCTTAGAAGCGGGAGGGGGGAATGAGCAGTTCTTC.

The sample holds one count of this clone. The rearrangement uses TRBV15 and TRBJ2-3; D is ambiguous. This CDR3 contains 15 residues. Germline V gives CDR1 LNHNV, CDR2 YYDKDF (reference sequence). V was pared by 0 bases and J by 2 bases, with 9 bases between. Here the CDR3 DNA reads TGTGCCACCAGCAGAGACTCCGGCCTCACAGATACGCAGTATTTT. Its translation: CATSRDSGLTDTQYF.

This rearrangement joins TRBV9 to TRBJ2-2, with 7 positions matching TRBD1. This CDR3 has 16 residues. Germline V gene data show CDR1 as SGDLS and CDR2 as YYNGEE. J lost 4 bases, V lost 3 bases, and 9 bases had no gene match. In nucleotides, the CDR3 is TGTGCCAGCAGCGCCTCCCGGACAGGCAGCACCGGGGAGCTGTTTTTT. As protein: CASSASRTGSTGELFF.

The chain recombines TRBV11-2 with TRBJ2-1, with TRBD2 identical over 9 bases. Unmatched junction bases numbered 8, after V lost 3 bases and J lost 8 bases. Germline CDR1 is SGHAT and CDR2 is FQNNGV. The length of the CDR3 is 15 residues. The CDR3 spells CASSFVWREGDEQFF. The CDR3 nucleotides are TGTGCCAGCAGCTTTGTGTGGCGGGAGGGGGATGAGCAGTTCTTC.

V gene TRBV29-1 combines with J gene TRBJ1-6, with a tentative D call TRBD1 (6 bases). V lost 3 bases and J 5 bases, leaving 8 bases between the germline ends. The CDR3 extends over 13 amino acids. Germline V gives CDR1 SQVTM, CDR2 ANQGSEA. In nucleotides, the CDR3 is TGCAGCGTTGACTCAGGGGATAATTCACCCCTCCACTTT. Protein sequence: CSVDSGDNSPLHF.

The chain combines TRBV7-9 with TRBJ2-1, with TRBD2 matching over 7 bases. The V gene end was trimmed by 9 bases and the J gene end by 2 bases; junction bases not matched to a gene: 7. This CDR3 spans 14 amino acids. Germline lookup yields CDR1 SEHNR and CDR2 FQNEAQ (reference sequence). CDR3 coding DNA: TGTGCCAGGGAGGGACTAAACACCTACAATGAGCAGTTCTTC. Translating gives CAREGLNTYNEQFF.

In this sample, this clone turned up a few times. V gene TRBV6-1 combines with J gene TRBJ1-4, with TRBD1 matching 10 bases. CDR1 is MNHNS and CDR2 is SASEGT in the germline V gene. V lost 3 bases and J lost 8; bases outside the gene matches: 6. The CDR3 is 15 amino acids. The CDR3 region has the DNA TGTGCCAGCAGTGAGACCGGGACAGGGGACGAAAAACTGTTTTTT. Amino acid sequence: CASSETGTGDEKLFF.

The chain links TRBV9 to TRBJ1-2, with 8 nucleotides matching TRBD1. The junction had 8 bases not matched to a gene; V was cut back by 3 bases and J by 10 bases. The CDR3 loop spans 13 amino acids. Germline lookup yields CDR1 SGDLS and CDR2 YYNGEE. The CDR3 DNA is TGTGCCAGCAGCGAGGTGGACAGGGCCGACTACACCTTC. As protein: CASSEVDRADYTF.

V is TRBV10-3 and J is TRBJ1-3; D gene ambiguous. The ends were cut back, 5 bases at V and 1 base at J, with 0 bases in the middle. This CDR3 is built from 11 residues. Looked up from germline, CDR1 is ENHRY and CDR2 is SYGVKD. The CDR3 DNA reads as TGTGCCATCAGTTCTGGAAACACCATATATTTT. It yields the protein CAISSGNTIYF.

The chain links TRBV6-5 to TRBJ1-5; D is unclear. Germline V gene sequence: CDR1 MNHEY, CDR2 SVGAGI. V was shortened by 6 bases and J by 6 bases, with 12 bases between the two germline ends. The CDR3 loop spans 13 amino acids. The CDR3 DNA reads TGTGCCAGCAGATACACCTCGGGTCAGCCCCAGCATTTT. Amino acid sequence: CASRYTSGQPQHF.